The 31 T cell receptor beta chains listed next were all sequenced from one sample in a study of OX40 agonist ivuxolimab in advanced cancers. Method: immunoSEQ multiplex PCR; TCRdb's copy keeps in-frame clones and lacks some. The sample contains about 52,000 clones, more than 85% of which appear only once. The input for sequencing was CD4+ or CD8+ T cells sorted from blood, taken in a trial of the OX40 agonist ivuxolimab. These receptors were obtained from an adult with an advanced solid tumor such as melanoma, head and neck, liver or kidney cancer.

In its sample, this clone was seen a few times. The chain recombines TRBV5-1 with TRBJ1-1; a possible D gene is TRBD1 (5 bases). This CDR3 spans 12 amino acids. V was cut by 0 bases and J by 5 bases, with 5 bases left in between. Germline assignment: CDR1 SGHRS and CDR2 YFSETQ. The CDR3 protein is CASSLGQTEAFF. CDR3 coding DNA: TGCGCCAGCAGCTTGGGACAGACTGAAGCTTTCTTT. Complete variable domain (other parts from reference TRBV5-1 and TRBJ1-1): KAGVTQTPRYLIKTRGQQVTLSCSPISGHRSVSWYQQTPGQGLQFLFEYFSETQRNKGNFPGRFSGRQFSNSRSEMNVSTLELGDSALYLCASSLGQTEAFFGQGTRLTVV.

This clone has a handful of counts. The chain couples TRBV2 to TRBJ1-1; possibly TRBD1 for D (5 bases). V shed 2 bases and J shed 3 bases, with 13 bases lying between them. This CDR3 contains 15 residues. Germline assignment: CDR1 SNHLY and CDR2 FYNNEI. DNA for the CDR3: TGTGCCAGCAGTGAATCAGGCGGGGCGTACACTGAAGCTTTCTTT. It yields the protein CASSESGGAYTEAFF.

The chain combines TRBV13 with TRBJ1-3; 8 positions match TRBD1. Germline V gives CDR1 PRHDT, CDR2 FYEKMQ (reference sequence). CDR3 length: 18 residues. Trimming took 4 bases from V and 0 from J; bases not matched to a gene: 11. CDR3 sequence (DNA): TGTGCCAGCAGCTCATGGGGGGCAGGGGGCCTCTCTGGAAACACCATATATTTT. As protein: CASSSWGAGGLSGNTIYF.

V and J are TRBV14 and TRBJ2-7; either TRBD1 or TRBD2 may supply D (7 bases each). Germline CDR1 SGHDN, CDR2 FVKESK. CDR3 length: 14 amino acids. With 0 bases removed from V and 5 bases from J, the gap between germline ends came to 11 bases. The CDR3 DNA reads TGTGCCAGCAGCCAAGATCAGGGGGGGGACGAGCAGTACTTC. It encodes CASSQDQGGDEQYF.

V and J are TRBV7-9 and TRBJ1-1; possible D gene TRBD1, 5 bases. Looked up from germline, CDR1 is SEHNR and CDR2 is FQNEAQ (reference sequence). Trimming left V 4 bases short and J 11 bases short, with 14 bases between. The CDR3 runs 12 residues. The CDR3 protein is CASSSDRGRAFF. The CDR3 DNA sequence: TGTGCCAGCAGCTCTGACAGAGGTAGGGCTTTCTTT.

The V and J genes are TRBV4-1 and TRBJ2-7; D not certain. The CDR3 loop spans 12 amino acids. Trimming removed 4 bases from V and 0 bases from J, with 4 bases in between. Germline V gives CDR1 MGHRA, CDR2 YSYEKL. The chain's CDR3 is CASSRDSYEQYF. The CDR3 DNA reads TGCGCCAGCAGCCGAGACTCCTACGAGCAGTACTTC.

The chain has TRBV4-2 and TRBJ2-5; 12 bases are a match to TRBD2. The V segment lost 0 bases and the J segment 2 bases; nucleotides outside the gene matches: 7. This CDR3 spans 18 amino acids. CDR1 and CDR2 (germline): LGHNA, YNFKEQ. The CDR3 reads CASSQEGSLAGGQETQYF. The CDR3 DNA reads as TGTGCCAGCAGCCAAGAAGGATCGCTAGCGGGGGGGCAAGAGACCCAGTACTTC.

This sequence joins TRBV5-1 and TRBJ2-1; TRBD2 matches at 10 bases. The CDR3 contains 15 residues. In germline, CDR1 is SGHRS, CDR2 YFSETQ. The trim removed 4 bases at V and 3 bases at J, leaving 4 bases unmatched. DNA of the CDR3: TGCGCCAGCAGCCTTACTAGCGGGGTCTACAATGAGCAGTTCTTC. This sequence encodes CASSLTSGVYNEQFF.

The V call is TRBV6-1, the J call TRBJ1-2, with 10 bases matching TRBD1. The V segment lost 6 bases and the J segment 8 bases; nucleotides outside the gene matches: 6. Germline CDR1 reads MNHNS; CDR2 reads SASEGT. This CDR3 is built from 13 residues. CDR3 residues: CASRIDRGLGYTF. CDR3 bases: TGTGCCAGCAGAATCGACAGGGGGCTGGGCTACACCTTC.

This clone was counted a single time. The chain uses TRBV7-2 and TRBJ2-1, with D possibly matching TRBD1 (6 bases). Germline V gene data show CDR1 as SGHTA and CDR2 as FQGNSA. V was cut by 6 bases and J by 6 bases, with 15 bases left in between. This CDR3 region has 14 residues. The CDR3 loop is CASSEGQSGNEQFF. CDR3 sequence (DNA): TGTGCCAGCAGTGAAGGACAGTCAGGCAATGAGCAGTTCTTC. The whole variable domain, filled in from reference TRBV7-2 and TRBJ2-1, reads GAGVSQSPSNKVTEKGKDVELRCDPISGHTALYWYRQSLGQGLEFLIYFQGNSAPDKSGLPSDRFSAERTGGSVSTLTIQRTQQEDSAVYLCASSEGQSGNEQFFGPGTRLTVL.

This chain links TRBV7-9 with TRBJ1-6, with a possible D match to TRBD1 (5 bases). With 5 bases removed from V and 7 bases from J, the gap between germline ends came to 18 bases. This CDR3 has 16 residues. Germline CDR1 is SEHNR and CDR2 is FQNEAQ (reference sequence). CDR3 sequence: CASSPPEGGANSPLHF. CDR3 DNA: TGTGCCAGCAGCCCACCCGAGGGTGGGGCCAATTCACCCCTCCACTTT.

This chain uses TRBV4-1 with TRBJ2-7; D assignment may be TRBD1 or TRBD2 (5 bases each). CDR1 MGHRA and CDR2 YSYEKL come from the germline V gene. This CDR3 comprises 14 residues. V lost 4 bases, J lost 1 base, and 11 bases lay in between. The CDR3 is CASSPRDGSYEQYF. The CDR3 nucleotides are TGCGCCAGCAGCCCCCGGGACGGATCCTACGAGCAGTACTTC.

This chain uses TRBV5-4 with TRBJ2-3, with TRBD2 matching 9 bases. Germline assignment: CDR1 SGHNT and CDR2 YYREEE (reference sequence). The CDR3 covers 15 residues. V shed 2 bases and J 0 bases; nucleotides not matched to a gene: 1. The CDR3 sequence is CASSFSGGSTDTQYF. CDR3 bases: TGTGCCAGCAGCTTTAGCGGGGGAAGCACAGATACGCAGTATTTT. Complete variable domain (other parts from reference TRBV5-4 and TRBJ2-3): ETGVTQSPTHLIKTRGQQVTLRCSSQSGHNTVSWYQQALGQGPQFIFQYYREEENGRGNFPPRFSGLQFPNYSSELNVNALELDDSALYLCASSFSGGSTDTQYFGPGTRLTVL.

This clone was observed a few times. The chain links TRBV19 to TRBJ1-5; a weak D match, TRBD1 (5 bases). Deletions cut 7 bases from V and 7 bases from J, with 14 bases between. CDR3 length: 13 residues. Germline CDR1 and CDR2: LNHDA and SQIVND (reference sequence). The DNA for the CDR3 is TGTGCCAGTACGGTCTGGGGACGCCAGCCCCAGCATTTT. It specifies CASTVWGRQPQHF. Complete variable domain (other parts from reference TRBV19 and TRBJ1-5): DGGITQSPKYLFRKEGQNVTLSCEQNLNHDAMYWYRQDPGQGLRLIYYSQIVNDFQKGDIAEGYSVSREKKESFPLTVTSAQKNPTAFYLCASTVWGRQPQHFGDGTRLSIL.

The chain is built from TRBV19 and TRBJ1-6; D ambiguous. The germline V gene encodes CDR1 LNHDA and CDR2 SQIVND (reference sequence). This CDR3 contains 13 residues. The ends were cut back, 2 bases at V and 8 bases at J, with 7 bases in the middle. The CDR3 DNA is TGTGCCAGTAGTATATTGGCGGATTCACCCCTCCACTTT. The encoded protein is CASSILADSPLHF.

With respect to this clone: Mismatch with germline at one junction end may stem from a read error. Other DNA sequences in the same sample also yield this CDR3. This chain joins TRBV2 and TRBJ1-1, with D perhaps TRBD1 (5 bases). Germline V gene data show CDR1 as SNHLY and CDR2 as FYNNEI. The length of the CDR3 is 14 residues. The CDR3 spells CASSERQLKTEAFF. The CDR3 bases are TGTGCCAGCAGTGAAAGACAGTTGAAAACTGAAGCTTTCTTT.

This rearrangement joins TRBV30 to TRBJ1-2; D is possibly TRBD1 (5 bases). The CDR3 runs to 12 residues. Trimming stripped 3 bases from V and 5 bases from J, with 10 bases between. The germline gives CDR1 GTSNPN, CDR2 SVGIG (reference sequence). CDR3 amino acids: CAWSGTRYGYTF. As DNA, the CDR3 is TGTGCCTGGAGCGGGACGAGGTATGGCTACACCTTC. The entire variable domain, with the rest obtained from reference TRBV30 and TRBJ1-2, is as follows: SQTIHQWPATLVQPVGSPLSLECTVEGTSNPNLYWYRQAAGRGLQLLFYSVGIGQISSEVPQNLSASRPQDRQFILSSKKLLLSDSGFYLCAWSGTRYGYTFGSGTRLTVV.

This rearrangement joins TRBV30 to TRBJ1-6; TRBD1 matches at 7 bases. V was pared by 3 bases and J by 5 bases, with 4 bases of the junction left unmatched. Germline CDR1 reads GTSNPN; CDR2 reads SVGIG (reference sequence). The CDR3 length is 14 residues. CDR3 sequence (DNA): TGTGCCTGGAGATGGGACAGCGATAATTCACCCCTCCACTTT. Amino acids: CAWRWDSDNSPLHF.

J is TRBJ2-7 and V is TRBV28; 9 nucleotides line up with TRBD2. Germline V CDR1 and CDR2: MDHEN, SYDVKM. V was pared by 3 bases and J by 0 bases, with 9 bases of the junction left unmatched. The CDR3 length is 17 residues. The CDR3 DNA sequence: TGTGCCAGCAGTTTCCGCGGACTAGCGAGGAGCTCCTACGAGCAGTACTTC. Its translation is CASSFRGLARSSYEQYF.

The genes are TRBV7-8 and TRBJ2-1; TRBD1 agrees at 7 bases. Germline values: CDR1 SGHVS, CDR2 FQNEAQ. J gave up 8 bases and V 5 bases, and 3 bases lay outside the gene matches. The CDR3 is 12 amino acids. CDR3 DNA sequence: TGTGCCAGCAGCCCTGGACAGGATGAGCAGTTCTTC. This gives the protein CASSPGQDEQFF.

The CDR3 DNA reads as TGTGCCAGCAGCCTTACACCCAAAGGGATGAACACTGAAGCTTTCTTT. This encodes CASSLTPKGMNTEAFF. This sequence joins TRBV5-6 and TRBJ1-1; D is ambiguous. Germline CDR1 SGHDT, CDR2 YYEEEE. Trimming cost V 4 bases and J 0 bases, with 16 bases left between them. The CDR3 totals 16 residues.

This chain uses TRBV9 with TRBJ2-7; TRBD2 aligns across 11 bases. Germline CDR1 and CDR2: SGDLS and YYNGEE. J was trimmed by 4 bases and V by 2 bases; bases with no gene match: 5. The CDR3 runs to 15 residues. Written as DNA, the CDR3 is TGTGCCAGCAGCGTTACTAGCGGGGGAATGTACGAGCAGTACTTC. Encoded protein: CASSVTSGGMYEQYF.

The chain couples TRBV21-1 to TRBJ2-1; the D call of TRBD2 is as the table states it, not checked on the DNA. TRBV21-1 is recorded as a pseudogene. This CDR3 has 15 residues. CDR3: CASSPTSGGPHEQFF. CDR3 nucleotide sequence: TGTGCCAGCAGCCCGACTAGCGGGGGGCCCCATGAGCAGTTCTTC.

This chain joins TRBV29-1 and TRBJ2-2; TRBD1 matches 8 bases. The V gene's germline CDR1 is SQVTM and CDR2 ANQGSEA. J was trimmed by 4 bases and V by 7 bases; bases with no gene match: 5. The CDR3 runs 13 residues. The DNA for the CDR3 is TGCAGCGCGGACAGGGTCGGCACCGGGGAGCTGTTTTTT. It translates to CSADRVGTGELFF.

This chain joins TRBV19 and TRBJ1-3; no firm D call. This CDR3 comprises 15 residues. The V and J ends lost 6 bases and 4 bases respectively, with 16 bases between them. From germline, CDR1 is LNHDA and CDR2 SQIVND (reference sequence). This chain's CDR3 is CASSPELGSGNTIYF. The CDR3 DNA is TGTGCCAGTAGCCCGGAGTTAGGGTCCGGAAACACCATATATTTT.

The chain joins TRBV11-1 to TRBJ1-1; the D gene is possibly TRBD1 (5 bases). CDR1 is SGHAT, CDR2 FQDESV, per germline (reference sequence). The CDR3 consists of 17 residues. The germline V and J ends were trimmed by 2 bases and 0 bases, with 16 bases remaining between them. The CDR3 sequence: CASSLKVGTAMNTEAFF. The CDR3, as DNA: TGTGCCAGCAGCTTAAAGGTGGGGACGGCCATGAACACTGAAGCTTTCTTT.

V is TRBV7-9 and J is TRBJ2-7, with D possibly TRBD2 on 5 matching bases. This CDR3 spans 14 amino acids. Trimming left V 5 bases short and J 4 bases short, with 15 bases between. Germline CDR1 SEHNR, CDR2 FQNEAQ (reference sequence). The CDR3 DNA reads TGTGCCAGCAGCCCCAGAGGACTGACTTACGAGCAGTACTTC. Residues: CASSPRGLTYEQYF.

The chain recombines TRBV7-2 with TRBJ2-7; 10 bases are shared with TRBD2. The CDR3 length is 15 residues. CDR1 is SGHTA, CDR2 FQGNSA, per germline. V gave up 5 bases and J gave up 2 bases; unmatched junction bases: 6. In DNA, the CDR3 is TGTGCCAGCAGCCACACTAGCGGGATCGCCTACGAGCAGTACTTC. Translation: CASSHTSGIAYEQYF.

CDR3 nucleotide sequence: TGTGCCAGCAGCGTAGCGGGAGCCTCTGGAAACACCATATATTTT. Its translation: CASSVAGASGNTIYF. The genes are TRBV9 and TRBJ1-3; D ambiguous. This CDR3 comprises 15 residues. Germline loops: CDR1 SGDLS, CDR2 YYNGEE. The V gene lost 0 bases and the J gene lost 0 bases, with 7 bases spanning the gap.

The CDR3 coding sequence is TGTGCCAGCAGCGAGCAACACAGGGAACACAATGAGCAGTTCTTC. It yields the protein CASSEQHREHNEQFF. The V call is TRBV9, the J call TRBJ2-1; D possibly corresponds to TRBD1 (6 bases). CDR1 SGDLS and CDR2 YYNGEE come from the germline V gene. V gave up 3 bases and J gave up 5 bases, with 15 bases separating them. This CDR3 has 15 residues. Based on the CDR3 plus reference TRBV9 and TRBJ2-1, the full variable domain is DSGVTQTPKHLITATGQRVTLRCSPRSGDLSVYWYQQSLDQGLQFLIQYYNGEERAKGNILERFSAQQFPDLHSELNLSSLELGDSALYFCASSEQHREHNEQFFGPGTRLTVL.

J is TRBJ2-1 and V is TRBV5-5; D not resolved. With 0 bases removed from V and 10 bases from J, the gap between germline ends came to 8 bases. This CDR3 contains 12 residues. CDR1 and CDR2 (germline): SGHKS, YYEKEE (reference sequence). CDR3 coding DNA: TGTGCCAGCAGCTTGGCCGGCCCCGAGCAGTTCTTC. Translating gives CASSLAGPEQFF.